This record looks at one T cell receptor beta chain sequence and its context. The germline CDR1 and CDR2 sequences are SGHAT and FQNNGV. This CDR3 has 15 residues. V dropped 5 bases and J dropped 9; count of bases not matched to a gene: 11. These data originate in a study of regulatory T cells in long-lasting Graves disease. Indicated time point: newly diagnosed GD, antithyroid drugs for less than 3 months. RNA isolated from PBMCs was used to make the TCR library. To make TCR beta libraries, researchers used iRepertoire HTBI primers and Arm-PCR of CDR3 regions. TCRdb processed the multiplex PCR reads anew with MiXCR; each CDR3 protein has one entry. The sample carries around 470,000 distinct CDR3 sequences, around 15% recorded once. The sample was also reused in another study, on T cells in Graves' hyperthyroidism and ophthalmopathy.

The J gene is TRBJ2-1, the V gene TRBV11-2; 9 positions agree with TRBD2. The sequence came from a woman aged 45-65 years with Graves disease. The sample consisted of peripheral blood mononuclear cells (PBMCs), taken at new diagnosis, from a patient treated with antithyroid drugs. The CDR3 is CASSPGLALSGEQFF. The CDR3 DNA is TGTGCCAGCAGCCCGGGACTAGCACTGAGCGGTGAGCAGTTCTTC. Filled out from reference TRBV11-2 and TRBJ2-1, the complete variable domain reads EAGVAQSPRYKIIEKRQSVAFWCNPISGHATLYWYQQILGQGPKLLIQFQNNGVVDDSQLPKDRFSAERLKGVDSTLKIQPAKLEDSAVYLCASSPGLALSGEQFFGPGTRLTVL.